These T cell receptor beta chains were read from a single sample in a study of T cell responses to AZD1222 COVID-19 vaccine. Only in-frame clones appear in the TCRdb table, and some are missing; sequencing was by immunoSEQ multiplex PCR. Among roughly 120,000 clones, 85% to 90% were seen once, and the ten largest hold 6.5% to 9.5%. Sequenced material: peripheral blood, taken on day 0 of AZD1222 vaccination. The receptors were sampled from an adult in good health. The CDR3 runs from the conserved cysteine through the conserved F or W. Fields, in order: CDR3 protein, V gene, J gene, CDR3 length.

CASRPSIVFGSKRGDYGYTF	TRBV19	TRBJ1-2	20
CASSSQRGGKPGELFF	TRBV5-4	TRBJ2-2	16
CASSLPLPPYEQYF	TRBV28	TRBJ2-7	14
CASSGPPAGDEQYF	TRBV9	TRBJ2-7	14
CASSLNPAGAGTDTQYF	TRBV5-1	TRBJ2-3	17
CASLQGGSGANVLTF	TRBV6-5	TRBJ2-6	15
CASRLRQGNTGELFF	TRBV12-2	TRBJ2-2	15
CASSVGLAGINEQFF	TRBV19	TRBJ2-1	15
CAISKSGTGANVLTF	TRBV10-3	TRBJ2-6	15
CASSAGGPSVGINQPQHF	TRBV9	TRBJ1-5	18
CASSPRHSTDTQYF	TRBV28	TRBJ2-3	14
CASTQLNEQFF	TRBV12-3/TRBV12-4	TRBJ2-1	11
CASSSGQGAGEKLFF	TRBV7-6	TRBJ1-4	15
CASTIPLTGEQYF	TRBV6-5	TRBJ2-7	13
CASGWLASNEQFF	TRBV28	TRBJ2-1	13
CASSYLGVGRTEAFF	TRBV6-2/TRBV6-3	TRBJ1-1	15
CASSSSGGDGEQYF	TRBV7-9	TRBJ2-7	14
CASSPGLAGTDTQYF	TRBV5-4	TRBJ2-3	15
CASSGTSGGRQEQFF	TRBV6-4	TRBJ2-1	15
CASLETTGPYGYTF	TRBV2	TRBJ1-2	14
CATSPGPGANVLTF	TRBV24-1	TRBJ2-6	14
CASSSAGRENTEAFF	TRBV19	TRBJ1-1	15
CASSSGLAEYQETQYF	TRBV28	TRBJ2-5	16
CASSNPRGLPFF	TRBV6-5	TRBJ2-1	12